The clone carrying this TCR beta chain came up a few times. What it recognizes is unknown. There are 15 residues in the CDR3. Trimming shortened V by 5 bases and J by 0 bases, and 14 bases separated the two germline ends. From germline, CDR1 is MNHEY and CDR2 SMNVEV (reference sequence). MiXCR was run by TCRdb on the 5' RACE reads, yielding one entry per CDR3 protein. Altogether a few thousand distinct CDR3 sequences are present, roughly 59% being singletons, with the ten largest covering 12%. Study-level results: The TCR gene usage of tumor memory CD4+ T cells clustered together with blood and lymph node memory CD4+ cells and with lymph node naive CD4+ cells.

The chain combines TRBV27 with TRBJ2-7; D remains unclear. The sequence was obtained from a female donor with breast cancer. The source material was naive CD4+ T cells sorted from blood. Subset specified: naive CD4+ T cells, CD4+CD45RA+CD25-. The DNA for the CDR3 is TGTGCCAGCAGTCCTGGTGTAGATCCCTCCTACGAGCAGTACTTC. This encodes CASSPGVDPSYEQYF.